This TCR beta chain was recorded in a study of control samples from healthy donors and cancer patients. The data were produced by immunoSEQ multiplex PCR, yet TCRdb's version contains in-frame clones alone and is incomplete. The data show 150,000 to 200,000 clones, with more than 90% seen just once and 1.4% held by the top ten. Germline V gene data show CDR1 as MNHEY and CDR2 as SVGEGT. The CDR3 runs to 12 residues. Trimming took off 7 bases at V and 11 bases at J, with 16 bases between the two ends. This clone occurred once. The receptor was isolated from a man younger than 40 in good health. Source material: blood. The chain has TRBV6-2 or TRBV6-3 and TRBJ2-3; D might be TRBD2 (6 bases). This CDR3 is CASIPMGGKQYF. CDR3 sequence (DNA): TGTGCCAGCATCCCGATGGGGGGAAAGCAGTATTTT.